This TCR beta chain was found in a study of T cell responses to AZD1222 COVID-19 vaccine. Regarding the study as a whole: Unmutated regions of variants are reportedly targeted by nearly half of spike-specific TCRs. The study found vaccine-associated CD4 TCRs spanning spike, dominant at 160-218 and 743-854.

The analysis combined second doses at about 4 or about 12 weeks. Some clones are missing from TCRdb's copy, which holds only in-frame ones; the method was immunoSEQ multiplex PCR. Of 140,000 to 150,000 clones in the sample, roughly 90% were seen once. A word on this clone: Its antigen is currently unknown.

Germline trimming cut 2 bases from V and 4 bases from J; bases unmatched to any gene: 7. The germline V gene encodes CDR1 MNHEY and CDR2 SMNVEV (reference sequence). The CDR3 covers 17 residues. This sample comprised peripheral blood, obtained 28 days after the second AZD1222 dose. The chain has TRBV27 and TRBJ2-2, with 10 bases aligning to TRBD2. The sequence derives from an adult who received the AZD1222 COVID-19 vaccine. In DNA form, the CDR3 reads TGTGCCAGCAGTTTACTTTTAGCGGGAGGATCCACCGGGGAGCTGTTTTTT. Encoded protein: CASSLLLAGGSTGELFF.